The clone carrying this T cell receptor (beta chain) was seen many times. The sample is drawn from a study of neurological immune-mediated disorders. With 10-nucleotide random UMIs, 5'RACE was used to make the cDNA. MiXCR, run by TCRdb on the 5' RACE reads, gives a single entry per CDR3 protein. The sample lists 65,000 to 90,000 distinct CDR3 sequences; about 9.4% were seen once. Serving as healthy controls were blood bank volunteers based in Maryland, USA. The starting material, 2 million PBMCs stored at -80 C, gave rise to the unsorted libraries. This CDR3 contains 18 residues. Germline assignment: CDR1 SGHTA and CDR2 FQGNSA. Trimming cost V 4 bases and J 0 bases, with 19 bases left between them.

The receptor was derived from a man aged 35 to 55 in good health. The rearrangement joins TRBV7-2 to TRBJ2-1; possible D gene TRBD2, 5 bases. Sequencing used PBMCs. The CDR3 nucleotides are TGTGCCAGCAGCTCCGGGGTGGGAGCTCCTGGCTCCTACAATGAGCAGTTCTTC. Translating gives CASSSGVGAPGSYNEQFF. Full variable domain (remainder filled in from reference TRBV7-2 and TRBJ2-1): GAGVSQSPSNKVTEKGKDVELRCDPISGHTALYWYRQSLGQGLEFLIYFQGNSAPDKSGLPSDRFSAERTGGSVSTLTIQRTQQEDSAVYLCASSSGVGAPGSYNEQFFGPGTRLTVL.